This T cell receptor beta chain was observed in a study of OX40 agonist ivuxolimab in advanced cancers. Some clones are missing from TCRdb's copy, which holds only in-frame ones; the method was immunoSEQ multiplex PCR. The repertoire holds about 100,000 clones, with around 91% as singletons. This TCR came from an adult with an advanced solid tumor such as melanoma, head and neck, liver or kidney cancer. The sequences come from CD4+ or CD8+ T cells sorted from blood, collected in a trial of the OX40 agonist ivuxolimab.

CDR3 coding DNA: TGTGCCAGCAGTTACTCCAAGCGACAGCTCCCCCAGCCCCAGCATTTT. This codes for CASSYSKRQLPQPQHF. This chain joins TRBV6-6 and TRBJ1-5; the D gene is possibly TRBD1 (5 bases). The ends were cut back, 0 bases at V and 7 bases at J, with 16 bases in the middle. This CDR3 comprises 16 residues. CDR1 is MNHNY and CDR2 is SVGAGI in the germline V gene (reference sequence).